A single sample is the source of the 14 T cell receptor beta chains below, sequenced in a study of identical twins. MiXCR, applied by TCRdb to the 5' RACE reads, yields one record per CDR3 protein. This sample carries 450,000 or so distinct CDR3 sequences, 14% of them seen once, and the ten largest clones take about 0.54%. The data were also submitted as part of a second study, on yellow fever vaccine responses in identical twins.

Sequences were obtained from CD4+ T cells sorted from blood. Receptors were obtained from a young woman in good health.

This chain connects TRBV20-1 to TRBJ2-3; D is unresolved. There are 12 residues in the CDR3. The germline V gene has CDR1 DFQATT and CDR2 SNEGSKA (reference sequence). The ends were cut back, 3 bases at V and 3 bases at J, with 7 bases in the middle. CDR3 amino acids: CSASPETDTQYF. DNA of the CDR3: TGCAGTGCTAGCCCGGAGACAGATACGCAGTATTTT.

CDR3 loop: CATSDLGQAGPADTQYF. CDR3 nucleotide sequence: TGTGCCACCAGTGATTTGGGGCAGGCCGGACCGGCGGATACGCAGTATTTT. J is TRBJ2-3 and V is TRBV24-1; D not resolved. CDR1 and CDR2 (germline): KGHDR, SFDVKD. CDR3 length equals 17 residues. V was clipped by 0 bases and J by 6 bases, with 18 bases between them.

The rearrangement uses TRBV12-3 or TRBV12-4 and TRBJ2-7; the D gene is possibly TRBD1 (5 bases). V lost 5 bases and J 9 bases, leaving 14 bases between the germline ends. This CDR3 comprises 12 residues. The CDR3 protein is CASSPSGPSQYF. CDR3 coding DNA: TGTGCCAGCAGTCCGTCAGGGCCCTCGCAGTACTTC.

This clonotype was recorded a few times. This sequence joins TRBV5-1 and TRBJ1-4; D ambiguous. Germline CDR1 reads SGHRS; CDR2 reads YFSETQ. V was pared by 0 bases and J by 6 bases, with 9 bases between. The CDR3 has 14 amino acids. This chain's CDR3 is CASSLAAGDEKLFF. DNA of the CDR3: TGCGCCAGCAGCTTGGCGGCAGGTGATGAAAAACTGTTTTTT.

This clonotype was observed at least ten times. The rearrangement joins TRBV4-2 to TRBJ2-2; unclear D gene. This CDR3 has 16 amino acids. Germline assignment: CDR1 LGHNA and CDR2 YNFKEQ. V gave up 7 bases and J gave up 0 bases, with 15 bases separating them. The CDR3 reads CASKPLSVANTGELFF. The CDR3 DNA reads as TGTGCCAGCAAACCTCTCTCGGTAGCGAACACCGGGGAGCTGTTTTTT.

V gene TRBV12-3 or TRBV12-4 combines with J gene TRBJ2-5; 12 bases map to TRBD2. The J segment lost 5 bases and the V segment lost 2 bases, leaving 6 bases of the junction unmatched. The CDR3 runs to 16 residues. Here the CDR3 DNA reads TGTGCCAGCAGTTTATCCCTAGCGGGAGGGTCCGAGACCCAGTACTTC. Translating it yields CASSLSLAGGSETQYF.

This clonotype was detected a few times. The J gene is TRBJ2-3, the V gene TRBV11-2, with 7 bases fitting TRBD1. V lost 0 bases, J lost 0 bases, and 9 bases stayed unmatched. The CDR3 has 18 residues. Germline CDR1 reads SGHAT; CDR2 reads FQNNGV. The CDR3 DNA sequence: TGTGCCAGCAGCTTAGATCCCACTACAGGGGAAAGCACAGATACGCAGTATTTT. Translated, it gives CASSLDPTTGESTDTQYF.

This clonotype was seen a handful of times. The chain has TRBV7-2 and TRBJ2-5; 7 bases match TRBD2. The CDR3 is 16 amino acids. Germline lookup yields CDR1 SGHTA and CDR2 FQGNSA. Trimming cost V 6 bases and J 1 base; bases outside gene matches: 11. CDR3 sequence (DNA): TGTGCCAGCAGGTCCAGGGAAAGCGGGATCCAAGAGACCCAGTACTTC. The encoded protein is CASRSRESGIQETQYF.

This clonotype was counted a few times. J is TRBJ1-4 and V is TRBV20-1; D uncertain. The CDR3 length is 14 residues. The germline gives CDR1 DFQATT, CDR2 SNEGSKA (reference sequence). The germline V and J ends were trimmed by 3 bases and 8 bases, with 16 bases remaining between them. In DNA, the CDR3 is TGCAGTGCTAGTGGACTCCTCACGGGGGAAAAACTGTTTTTT. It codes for CSASGLLTGEKLFF.

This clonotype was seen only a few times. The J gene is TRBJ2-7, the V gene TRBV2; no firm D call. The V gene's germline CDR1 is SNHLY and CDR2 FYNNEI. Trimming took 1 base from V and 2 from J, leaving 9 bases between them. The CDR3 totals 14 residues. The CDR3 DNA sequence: TGTGCCAGCAGTGAAGATGACGGGCCCTACGAGCAGTACTTC. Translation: CASSEDDGPYEQYF.

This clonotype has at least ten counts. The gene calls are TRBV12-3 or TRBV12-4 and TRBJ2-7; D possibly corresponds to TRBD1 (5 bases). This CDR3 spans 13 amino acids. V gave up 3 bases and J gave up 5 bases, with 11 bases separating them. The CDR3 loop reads CASSFRGVHEQYF. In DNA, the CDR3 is TGTGCCAGCAGTTTTAGGGGTGTCCACGAGCAGTACTTC.

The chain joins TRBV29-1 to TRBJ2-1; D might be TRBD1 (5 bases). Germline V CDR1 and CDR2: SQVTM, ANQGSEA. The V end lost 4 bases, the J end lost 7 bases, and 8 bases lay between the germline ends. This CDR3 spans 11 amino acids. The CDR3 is CSVGAGNEQFF. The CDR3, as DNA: TGCAGCGTTGGGGCAGGGAATGAGCAGTTCTTC.

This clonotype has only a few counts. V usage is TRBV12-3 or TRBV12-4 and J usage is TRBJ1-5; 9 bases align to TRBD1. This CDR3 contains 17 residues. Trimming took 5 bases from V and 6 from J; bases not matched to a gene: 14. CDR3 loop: CASSRPSGQGRPQPQHF. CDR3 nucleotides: TGTGCCAGCAGTCGACCCTCGGGACAGGGACGCCCTCAGCCCCAGCATTTT.

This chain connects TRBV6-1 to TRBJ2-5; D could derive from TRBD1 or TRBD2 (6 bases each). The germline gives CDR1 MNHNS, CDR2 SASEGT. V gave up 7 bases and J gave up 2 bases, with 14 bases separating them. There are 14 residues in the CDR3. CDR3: CASNRGPGQETQYF. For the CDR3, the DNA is TGTGCCAGCAACCGGGGGCCGGGACAAGAGACCCAGTACTTC.